This T cell receptor beta chain was obtained from a study of blood T cell repertoires in COVID-19. Data came from immunoSEQ multiplex PCR; TCRdb stores just in-frame clones and leaves some out. The table shows about 300,000 clones, with 89% occurring only once. The junction had 4 bases not matched to a gene; V was cut back by 3 bases and J by 2 bases. Germline V lookup: CDR1 SGHNT, CDR2 YENEEA. There are 16 residues in the CDR3. The rearrangement links TRBV11-3 to TRBJ2-1; 10 bases fit TRBD2. The sequenced material came from PBMCs or T cells enriched from blood (not recorded which). This receptor was identified in a middle-aged woman who had recovered from COVID-19. The CDR3 nucleotides are TGTGCCAGCAGCTTCCTAGCGGGAGTTGCCTACAATGAGCAGTTCTTC. Protein product: CASSFLAGVAYNEQFF.